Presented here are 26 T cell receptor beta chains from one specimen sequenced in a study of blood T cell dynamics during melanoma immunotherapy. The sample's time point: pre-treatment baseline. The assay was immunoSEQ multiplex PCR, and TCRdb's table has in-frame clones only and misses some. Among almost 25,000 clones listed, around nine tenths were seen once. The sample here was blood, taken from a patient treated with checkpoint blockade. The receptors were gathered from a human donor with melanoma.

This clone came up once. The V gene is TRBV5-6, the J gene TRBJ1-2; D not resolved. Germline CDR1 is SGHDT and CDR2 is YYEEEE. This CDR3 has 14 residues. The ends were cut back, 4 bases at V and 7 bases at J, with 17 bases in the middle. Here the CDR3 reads CASSILTRMGGYTF. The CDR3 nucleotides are TGTGCCAGCAGCATCCTGACACGAATGGGTGGCTACACCTTC.

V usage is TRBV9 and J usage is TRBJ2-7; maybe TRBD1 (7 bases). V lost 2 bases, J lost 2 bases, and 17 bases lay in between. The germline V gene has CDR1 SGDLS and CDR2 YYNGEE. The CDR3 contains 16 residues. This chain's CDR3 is CASSVTGAGGTYEQYF. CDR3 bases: TGTGCCAGCAGCGTTACCGGGGCAGGGGGGACCTACGAGCAGTACTTC. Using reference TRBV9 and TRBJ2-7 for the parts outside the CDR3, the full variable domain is DSGVTQTPKHLITATGQRVTLRCSPRSGDLSVYWYQQSLDQGLQFLIQYYNGEERAKGNILERFSAQQFPDLHSELNLSSLELGDSALYFCASSVTGAGGTYEQYFGPGTRLTVT.

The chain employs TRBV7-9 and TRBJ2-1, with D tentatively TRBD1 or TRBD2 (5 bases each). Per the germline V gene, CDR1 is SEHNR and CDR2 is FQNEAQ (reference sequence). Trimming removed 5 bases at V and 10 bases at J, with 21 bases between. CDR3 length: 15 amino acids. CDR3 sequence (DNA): TGTGCCAGCAGCCTGTCCCGAACCGGGGCGGAAGAGCAGTTCTTC. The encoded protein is CASSLSRTGAEEQFF. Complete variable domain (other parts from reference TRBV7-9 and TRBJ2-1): DTGVSQNPRHKITKRGQNVTFRCDPISEHNRLYWYRQTLGQGPEFLTYFQNEAQLEKSRLLSDRFSAERPKGSFSTLEIQRTEQGDSAMYLCASSLSRTGAEEQFFGPGTRLTVL.

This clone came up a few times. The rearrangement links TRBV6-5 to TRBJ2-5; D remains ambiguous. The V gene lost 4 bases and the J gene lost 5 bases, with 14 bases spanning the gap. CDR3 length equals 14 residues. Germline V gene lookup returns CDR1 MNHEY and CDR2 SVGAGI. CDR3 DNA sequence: TGTGCCAGCAGTTCCCCGGGCGTGAAGGAGACCCAGTACTTC. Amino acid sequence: CASSSPGVKETQYF.

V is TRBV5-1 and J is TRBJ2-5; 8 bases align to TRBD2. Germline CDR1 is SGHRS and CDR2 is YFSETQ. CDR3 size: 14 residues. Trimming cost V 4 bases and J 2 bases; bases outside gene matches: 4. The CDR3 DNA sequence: TGCGCCAGCAGCGTGGGACTAGTGCAAGAGACCCAGTACTTC. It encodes CASSVGLVQETQYF.

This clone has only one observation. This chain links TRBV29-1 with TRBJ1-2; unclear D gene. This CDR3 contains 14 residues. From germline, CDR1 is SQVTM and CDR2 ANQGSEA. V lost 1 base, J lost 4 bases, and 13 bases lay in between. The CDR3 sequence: CSVEGARGSYGYTF. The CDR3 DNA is TGCAGCGTTGAAGGTGCCCGAGGGTCCTATGGCTACACCTTC.

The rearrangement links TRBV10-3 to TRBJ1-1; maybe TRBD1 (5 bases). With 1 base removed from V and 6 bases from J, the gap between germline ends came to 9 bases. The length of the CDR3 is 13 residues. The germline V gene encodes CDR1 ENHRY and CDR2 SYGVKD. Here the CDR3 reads CAISEFRGAEAFF. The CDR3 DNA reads TGTGCCATCAGTGAGTTCCGAGGGGCTGAAGCTTTCTTT.

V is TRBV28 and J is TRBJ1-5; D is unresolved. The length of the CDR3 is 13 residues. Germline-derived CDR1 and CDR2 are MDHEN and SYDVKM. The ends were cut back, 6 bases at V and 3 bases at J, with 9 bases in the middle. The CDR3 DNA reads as TGTGCCAGCAGGAGGGAACTCAATCAGCCCCAGCATTTT. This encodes CASRRELNQPQHF.

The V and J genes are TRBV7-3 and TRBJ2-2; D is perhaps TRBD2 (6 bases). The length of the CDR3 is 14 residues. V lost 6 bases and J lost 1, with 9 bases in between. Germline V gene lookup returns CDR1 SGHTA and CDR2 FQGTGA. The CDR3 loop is CASRRLENTGELFF. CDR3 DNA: TGTGCCAGCAGGCGACTAGAGAACACCGGGGAGCTGTTTTTT. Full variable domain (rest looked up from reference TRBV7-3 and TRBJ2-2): GAGVSQTPSNKVTEKGKYVELRCDPISGHTALYWYRQSLGQGPEFLIYFQGTGAADDSGLPNDRFFAVRPEGSVSTLKIQRTERGDSAVYLCASRRLENTGELFFGEGSRLTVL.

CDR3 sequence (DNA): TGTGCCAGCAGCTTTGGGGACGGAGCTGGAAACACCATATATTTT. This codes for CASSFGDGAGNTIYF. The chain has TRBV7-8 and TRBJ1-3; D may be TRBD1 (5 bases). Germline CDR1 is SGHVS and CDR2 is FQNEAQ. The CDR3 contains 15 residues. V gave up 3 bases and J gave up 2 bases, with 11 bases separating them.

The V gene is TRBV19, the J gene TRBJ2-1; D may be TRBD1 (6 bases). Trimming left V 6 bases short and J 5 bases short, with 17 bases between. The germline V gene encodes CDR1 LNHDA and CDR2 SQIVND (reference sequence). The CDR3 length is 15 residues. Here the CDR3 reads CASRPRGSTNNEQFF. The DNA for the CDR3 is TGTGCCAGTAGACCGAGGGGGTCCACGAACAATGAGCAGTTCTTC.

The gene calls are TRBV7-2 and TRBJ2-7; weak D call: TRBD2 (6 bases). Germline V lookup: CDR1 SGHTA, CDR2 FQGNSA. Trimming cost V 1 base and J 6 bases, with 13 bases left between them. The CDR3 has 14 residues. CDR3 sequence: CASSLEGGSSEQYF. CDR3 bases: TGTGCCAGCAGCTTAGAGGGAGGTAGCAGCGAGCAGTACTTC.

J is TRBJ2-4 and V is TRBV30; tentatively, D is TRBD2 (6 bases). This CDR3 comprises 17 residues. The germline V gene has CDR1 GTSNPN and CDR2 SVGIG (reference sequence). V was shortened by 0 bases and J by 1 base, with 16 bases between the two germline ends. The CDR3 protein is CAWSVLREDRAKNIQYF. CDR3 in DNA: TGTGCCTGGAGTGTACTGCGGGAAGACCGGGCCAAAAACATTCAGTACTTC.

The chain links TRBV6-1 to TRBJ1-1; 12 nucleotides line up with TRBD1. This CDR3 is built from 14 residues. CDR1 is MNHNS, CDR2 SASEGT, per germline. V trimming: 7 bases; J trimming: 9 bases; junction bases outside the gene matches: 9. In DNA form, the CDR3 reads TGTGCCAGCATAATCCCCGGGACAGGGGGCCAAGCTTTCTTT. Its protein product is CASIIPGTGGQAFF.

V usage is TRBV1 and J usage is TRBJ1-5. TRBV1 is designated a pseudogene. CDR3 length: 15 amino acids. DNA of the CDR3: TGCACCAGCAGCCAAGTATGGGGGGCAAGGCAGCCCCAGCATTTT. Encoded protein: CTSSQVWGARQPQHF.

The CDR3 is CASSSTGSPSYNEQFF. The CDR3 nucleotides read TGTGCCAGCAGCTCAACAGGGTCCCCGTCCTACAATGAGCAGTTCTTC. The chain couples TRBV9 to TRBJ2-1, with D perhaps TRBD1 (6 bases). The CDR3 has 16 residues. Germline CDR1 reads SGDLS; CDR2 reads YYNGEE. With 4 bases removed from V and 1 base from J, the gap between germline ends came to 15 bases.

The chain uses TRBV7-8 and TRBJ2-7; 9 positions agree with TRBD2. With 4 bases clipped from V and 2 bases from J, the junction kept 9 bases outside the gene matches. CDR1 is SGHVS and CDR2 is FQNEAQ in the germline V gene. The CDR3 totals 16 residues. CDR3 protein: CASSSLSGRVAYEQYF. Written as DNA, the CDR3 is TGTGCCAGCAGCTCTCTTAGCGGGAGAGTCGCCTACGAGCAGTACTTC.

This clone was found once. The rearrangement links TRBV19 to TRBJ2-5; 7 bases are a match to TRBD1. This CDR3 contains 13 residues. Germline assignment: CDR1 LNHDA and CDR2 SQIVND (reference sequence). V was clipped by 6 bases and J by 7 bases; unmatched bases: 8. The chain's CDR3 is CASSRGFGWTQYF. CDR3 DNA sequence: TGTGCCAGTAGCAGGGGGTTCGGTTGGACCCAGTACTTC.

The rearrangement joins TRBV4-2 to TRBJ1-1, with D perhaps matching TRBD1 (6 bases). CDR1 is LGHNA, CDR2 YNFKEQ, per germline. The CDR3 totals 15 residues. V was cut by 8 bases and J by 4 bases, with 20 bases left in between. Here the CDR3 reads CASQIDRPSGTEAFF. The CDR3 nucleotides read TGTGCCAGCCAGATTGACAGGCCGTCCGGCACTGAAGCTTTCTTT.

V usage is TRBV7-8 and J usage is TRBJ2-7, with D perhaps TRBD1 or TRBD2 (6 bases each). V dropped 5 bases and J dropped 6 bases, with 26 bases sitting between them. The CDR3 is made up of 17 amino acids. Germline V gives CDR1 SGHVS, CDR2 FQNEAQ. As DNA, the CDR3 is TGTGCCAGCAGCCTCCAGTGGAGGGACAACGGGATTTCCGAGCAGTACTTC. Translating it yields CASSLQWRDNGISEQYF.

CDR3 coding DNA: TGCAGCGTTGATGCTGTAGCCGGGAGGGCCGCCTACAATGAGCAGTTCTTC. Translating gives CSVDAVAGRAAYNEQFF. The chain employs TRBV29-1 and TRBJ2-1; 8 positions agree with TRBD2. The V and J ends lost 3 bases and 2 bases, in that order; junction bases with no gene match: 12. The CDR3 spans 17 residues. The germline CDR1 and CDR2 sequences are SQVTM and ANQGSEA.

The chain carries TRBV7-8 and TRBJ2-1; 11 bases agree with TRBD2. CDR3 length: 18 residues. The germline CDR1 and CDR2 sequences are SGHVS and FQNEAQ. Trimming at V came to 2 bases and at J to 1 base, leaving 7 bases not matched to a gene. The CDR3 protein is CASSLRLAGGRSYNEQFF. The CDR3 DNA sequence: TGTGCCAGCAGCTTAAGGCTAGCGGGAGGAAGATCCTACAATGAGCAGTTCTTC.

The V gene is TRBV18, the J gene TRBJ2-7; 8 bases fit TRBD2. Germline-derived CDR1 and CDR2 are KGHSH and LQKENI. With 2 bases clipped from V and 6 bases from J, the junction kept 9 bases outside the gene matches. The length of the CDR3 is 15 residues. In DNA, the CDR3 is TGTGCCAGCTCACCAGCGGGACTAGACGGGGGCGAGCAGTACTTC. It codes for CASSPAGLDGGEQYF.

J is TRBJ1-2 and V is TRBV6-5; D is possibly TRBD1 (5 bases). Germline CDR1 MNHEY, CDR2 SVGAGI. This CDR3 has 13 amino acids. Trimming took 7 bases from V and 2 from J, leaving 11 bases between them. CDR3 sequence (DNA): TGTGCCAGCACCACGCGGGGGAACTATGGCTACACCTTC. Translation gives CASTTRGNYGYTF.

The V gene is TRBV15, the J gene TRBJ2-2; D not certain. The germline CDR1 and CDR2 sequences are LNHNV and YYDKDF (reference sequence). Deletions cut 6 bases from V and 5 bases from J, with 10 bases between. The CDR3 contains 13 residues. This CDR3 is CATRPGWTGELFF. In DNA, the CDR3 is TGTGCCACCAGACCGGGCTGGACCGGGGAGCTGTTTTTT.

For the CDR3, the DNA is TGTGCCAGCAGCCCTTCCCGGGAGGGCCGAACCGGGGAGCTGTTTTTT. This sequence encodes CASSPSREGRTGELFF. The gene calls are TRBV7-8 and TRBJ2-2; TRBD2 aligns across 8 bases. Per the germline V gene, CDR1 is SGHVS and CDR2 is FQNEAQ. This CDR3 spans 16 amino acids. V shed 5 bases, J shed 5 bases, and the junction held 10 bases outside the gene matches. Full variable domain (rest looked up from reference TRBV7-8 and TRBJ2-2): GAGVSQSPRYKVAKRGQDVALRCDPISGHVSLFWYQQALGQGPEFLTYFQNEAQLDKSGLPSDRFFAERPEGSVSTLKIQRTQQEDSAVYLCASSPSREGRTGELFFGEGSRLTVL.